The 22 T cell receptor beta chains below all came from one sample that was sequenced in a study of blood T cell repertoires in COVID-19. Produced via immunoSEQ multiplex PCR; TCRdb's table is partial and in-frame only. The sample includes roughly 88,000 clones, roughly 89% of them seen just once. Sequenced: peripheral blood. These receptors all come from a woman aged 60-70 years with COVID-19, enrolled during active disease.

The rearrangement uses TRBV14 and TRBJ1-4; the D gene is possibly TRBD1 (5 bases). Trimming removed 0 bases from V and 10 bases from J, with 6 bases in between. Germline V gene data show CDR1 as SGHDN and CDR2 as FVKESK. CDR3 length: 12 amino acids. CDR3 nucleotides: TGTGCCAGCAGCCAAGATCAGGGAAAACTGTTTTTT. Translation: CASSQDQGKLFF.

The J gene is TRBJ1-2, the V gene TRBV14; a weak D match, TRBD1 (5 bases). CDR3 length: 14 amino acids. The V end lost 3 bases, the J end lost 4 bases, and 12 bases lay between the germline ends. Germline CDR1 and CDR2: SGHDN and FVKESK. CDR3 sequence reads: CASSHRQPFYGYTF. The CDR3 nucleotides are TGTGCCAGCAGCCACCGACAGCCCTTCTATGGCTACACCTTC. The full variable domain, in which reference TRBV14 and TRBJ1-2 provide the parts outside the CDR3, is EAGVTQFPSHSVIEKGQTVTLRCDPISGHDNLYWYRRVMGKEIKFLLHFVKESKQDESGMPNNRFLAERTGGTYSTLKVQPAELEDSGVYFCASSHRQPFYGYTFGSGTRLTVV.

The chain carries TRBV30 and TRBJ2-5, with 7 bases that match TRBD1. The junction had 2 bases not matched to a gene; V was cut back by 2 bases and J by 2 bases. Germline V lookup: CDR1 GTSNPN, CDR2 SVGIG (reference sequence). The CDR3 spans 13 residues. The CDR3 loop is CAWSNRGQETQYF. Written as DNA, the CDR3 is TGTGCCTGGAGTAACAGGGGACAAGAGACCCAGTACTTC.

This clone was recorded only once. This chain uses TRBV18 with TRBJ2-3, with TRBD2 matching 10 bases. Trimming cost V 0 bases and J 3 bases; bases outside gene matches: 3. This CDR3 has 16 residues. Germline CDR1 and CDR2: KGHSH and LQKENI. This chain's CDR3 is CASSPPTSGYTDTQYF. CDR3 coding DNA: TGTGCCAGCTCACCACCGACTAGCGGGTATACAGATACGCAGTATTTT.

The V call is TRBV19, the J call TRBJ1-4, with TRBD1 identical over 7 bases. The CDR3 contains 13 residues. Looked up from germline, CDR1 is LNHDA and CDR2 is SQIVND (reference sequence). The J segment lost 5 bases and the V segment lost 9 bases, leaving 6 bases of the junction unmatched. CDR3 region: CASSGQRNEKLFF. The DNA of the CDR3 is TGTGCCAGCTCGGGACAGAGAAATGAAAAACTGTTTTTT.

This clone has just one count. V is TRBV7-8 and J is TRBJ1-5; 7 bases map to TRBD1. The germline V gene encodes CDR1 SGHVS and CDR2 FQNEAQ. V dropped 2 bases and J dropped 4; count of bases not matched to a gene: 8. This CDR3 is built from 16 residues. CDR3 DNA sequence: TGTGCCAGCAGCTTACAAGGGGGCTTTGGGAATCAGCCCCAGCATTTT. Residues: CASSLQGGFGNQPQHF. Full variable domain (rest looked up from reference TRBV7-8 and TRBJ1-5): GAGVSQSPRYKVAKRGQDVALRCDPISGHVSLFWYQQALGQGPEFLTYFQNEAQLDKSGLPSDRFFAERPEGSVSTLKIQRTQQEDSAVYLCASSLQGGFGNQPQHFGDGTRLSIL.

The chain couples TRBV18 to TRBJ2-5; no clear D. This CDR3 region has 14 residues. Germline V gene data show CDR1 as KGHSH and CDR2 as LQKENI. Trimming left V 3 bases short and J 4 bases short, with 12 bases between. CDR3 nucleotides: TGTGCCAGCTCACCCGGTGGGTCGGGAGAGACCCAGTACTTC. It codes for CASSPGGSGETQYF.

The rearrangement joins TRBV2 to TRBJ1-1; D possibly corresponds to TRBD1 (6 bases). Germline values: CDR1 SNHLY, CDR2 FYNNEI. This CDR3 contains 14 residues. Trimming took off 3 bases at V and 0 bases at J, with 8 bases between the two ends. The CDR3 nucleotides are TGTGCCAGCAGTGATGGACAGATGAACACTGAAGCTTTCTTT. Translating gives CASSDGQMNTEAFF. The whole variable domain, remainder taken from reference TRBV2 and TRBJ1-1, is EPEVTQTPSHQVTQMGQEVILRCVPISNHLYFYWYRQILGQKVEFLVSFYNNEISEKSEIFDDQFSVERPDGSNFTLKIRSTKLEDSAMYFCASSDGQMNTEAFFGQGTRLTVV.

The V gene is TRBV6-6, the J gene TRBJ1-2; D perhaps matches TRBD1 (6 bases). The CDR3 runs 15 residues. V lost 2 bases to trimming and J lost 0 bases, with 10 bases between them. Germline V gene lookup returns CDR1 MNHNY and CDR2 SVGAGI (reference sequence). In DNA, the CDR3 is TGTGCCAGCAGTTACCCCAGGGGAACTAACTATGGCTACACCTTC. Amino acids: CASSYPRGTNYGYTF.

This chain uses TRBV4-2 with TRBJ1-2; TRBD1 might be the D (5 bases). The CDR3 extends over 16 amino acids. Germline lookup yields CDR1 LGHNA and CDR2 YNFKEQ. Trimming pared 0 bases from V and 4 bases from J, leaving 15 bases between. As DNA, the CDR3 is TGTGCCAGCAGCCAAGAGGCGGGGGATTTGGTCTATGGCTACACCTTC. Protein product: CASSQEAGDLVYGYTF.

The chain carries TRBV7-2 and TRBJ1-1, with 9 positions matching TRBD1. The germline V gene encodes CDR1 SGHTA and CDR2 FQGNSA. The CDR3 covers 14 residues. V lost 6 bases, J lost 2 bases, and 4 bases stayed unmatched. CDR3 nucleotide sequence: TGTGCCAGCAGACAGGGGGCGCTTAACACTGAAGCTTTCTTT. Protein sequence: CASRQGALNTEAFF.

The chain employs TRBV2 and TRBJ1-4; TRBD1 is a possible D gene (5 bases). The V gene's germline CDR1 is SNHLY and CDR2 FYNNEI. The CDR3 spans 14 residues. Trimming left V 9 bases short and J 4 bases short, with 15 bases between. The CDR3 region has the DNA TGTGCCAGTGGAGGGGCAATGGGTAATGAAAAACTGTTTTTT. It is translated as CASGGAMGNEKLFF.

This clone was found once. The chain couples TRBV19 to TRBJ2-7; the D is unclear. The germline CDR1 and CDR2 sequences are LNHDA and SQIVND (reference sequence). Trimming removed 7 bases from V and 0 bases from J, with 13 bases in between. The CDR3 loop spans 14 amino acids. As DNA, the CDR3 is TGTGCCAGTAACCCCGTACCTAGCTCCTACGAGCAGTACTTC. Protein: CASNPVPSSYEQYF.

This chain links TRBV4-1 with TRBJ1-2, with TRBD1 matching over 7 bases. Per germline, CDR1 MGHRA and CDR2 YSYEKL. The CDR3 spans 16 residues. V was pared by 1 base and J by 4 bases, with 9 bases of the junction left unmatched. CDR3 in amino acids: CASSQGTDRESYGYTF. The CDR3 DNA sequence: TGCGCCAGCAGCCAAGGAACTGACAGGGAGAGCTATGGCTACACCTTC.

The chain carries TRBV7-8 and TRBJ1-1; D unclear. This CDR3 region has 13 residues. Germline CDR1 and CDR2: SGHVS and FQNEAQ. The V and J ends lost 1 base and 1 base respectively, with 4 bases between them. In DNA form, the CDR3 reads TGTGCCAGCAGCTTAGAGAGGAACACTGAAGCTTTCTTT. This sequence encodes CASSLERNTEAFF.

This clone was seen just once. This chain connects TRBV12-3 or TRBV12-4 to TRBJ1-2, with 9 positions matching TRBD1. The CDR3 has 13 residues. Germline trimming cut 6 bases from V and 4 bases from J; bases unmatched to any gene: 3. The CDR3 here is CASRTGGTYGYTF. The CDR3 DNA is TGTGCCAGCAGAACAGGGGGCACCTATGGCTACACCTTC.

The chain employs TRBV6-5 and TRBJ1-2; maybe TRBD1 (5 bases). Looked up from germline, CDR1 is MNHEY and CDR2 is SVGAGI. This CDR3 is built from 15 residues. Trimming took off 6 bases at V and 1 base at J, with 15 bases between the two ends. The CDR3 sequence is CASRQSVGVNYGYTF. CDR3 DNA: TGTGCCAGCAGGCAATCGGTAGGGGTTAACTATGGCTACACCTTC.

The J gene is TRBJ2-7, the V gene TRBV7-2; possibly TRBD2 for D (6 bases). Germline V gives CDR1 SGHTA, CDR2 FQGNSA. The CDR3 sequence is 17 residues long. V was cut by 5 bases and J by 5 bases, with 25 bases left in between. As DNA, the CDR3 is TGTGCCAGCAGCAGCCTCCCCGGGACTGCCGCTTGGCACGAGCAGTACTTC. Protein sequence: CASSSLPGTAAWHEQYF.

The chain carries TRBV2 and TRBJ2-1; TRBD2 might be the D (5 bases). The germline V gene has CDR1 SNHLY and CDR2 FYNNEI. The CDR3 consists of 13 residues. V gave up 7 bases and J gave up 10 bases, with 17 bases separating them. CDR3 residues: CASTNDRRTEQFF. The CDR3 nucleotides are TGTGCCAGCACCAACGACCGGAGGACGGAGCAGTTCTTC.

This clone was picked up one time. The CDR3 DNA reads as TGCGCCAGCAGCCAAGCTTTAGGGGATGGCTACACCTTC. It specifies CASSQALGDGYTF. V gene TRBV4-3 combines with J gene TRBJ1-2; a weak D match, TRBD1 (5 bases). The CDR3 covers 13 residues. Trimming took off 1 base at V and 6 bases at J, with 9 bases between the two ends. Germline V gene data show CDR1 as LGHNA and CDR2 as YSLEER.

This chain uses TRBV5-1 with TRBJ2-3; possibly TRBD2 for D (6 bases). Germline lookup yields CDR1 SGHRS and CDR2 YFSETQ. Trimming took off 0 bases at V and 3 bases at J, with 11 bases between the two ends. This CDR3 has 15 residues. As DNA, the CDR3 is TGCGCCAGCAGCTTGGGGGGGACTCTTACAGATACGCAGTATTTT. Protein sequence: CASSLGGTLTDTQYF.

CDR3 coding DNA: TGTGCCAGCAGATCGGCCGGGGAGCTGTTTTTT. Translation gives CASRSAGELFF. The chain uses TRBV25-1 and TRBJ2-2; D unresolved. The ends were cut back, 6 bases at V and 6 bases at J, with 5 bases in the middle. Germline-derived CDR1 and CDR2 are MGHDK and SYGVNS. The CDR3 extends over 11 amino acids.